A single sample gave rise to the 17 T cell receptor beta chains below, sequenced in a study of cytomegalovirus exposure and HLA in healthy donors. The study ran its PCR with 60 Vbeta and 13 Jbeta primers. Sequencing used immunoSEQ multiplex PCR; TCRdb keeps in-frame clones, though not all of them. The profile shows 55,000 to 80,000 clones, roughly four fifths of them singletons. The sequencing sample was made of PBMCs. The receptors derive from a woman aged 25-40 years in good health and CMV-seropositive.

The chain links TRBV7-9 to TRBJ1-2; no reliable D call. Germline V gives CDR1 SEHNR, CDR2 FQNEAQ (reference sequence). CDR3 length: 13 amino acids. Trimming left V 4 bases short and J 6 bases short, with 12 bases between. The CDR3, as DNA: TGTGCCAGCAGCTCCGGACGGGGAGATGGCTACACCTTC. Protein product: CASSSGRGDGYTF. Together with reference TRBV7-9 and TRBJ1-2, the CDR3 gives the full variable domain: DTGVSQNPRHKITKRGQNVTFRCDPISEHNRLYWYRQTLGQGPEFLTYFQNEAQLEKSRLLSDRFSAERPKGSFSTLEIQRTEQGDSAMYLCASSSGRGDGYTFGSGTRLTVV.

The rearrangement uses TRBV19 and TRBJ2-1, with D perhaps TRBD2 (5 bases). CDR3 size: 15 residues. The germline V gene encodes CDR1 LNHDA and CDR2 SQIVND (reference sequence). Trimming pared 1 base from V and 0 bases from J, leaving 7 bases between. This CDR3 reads CASSIGRGSYNEQFF. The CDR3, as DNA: TGTGCCAGTAGTATAGGTCGGGGCTCCTACAATGAGCAGTTCTTC. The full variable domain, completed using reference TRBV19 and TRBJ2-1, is DGGITQSPKYLFRKEGQNVTLSCEQNLNHDAMYWYRQDPGQGLRLIYYSQIVNDFQKGDIAEGYSVSREKKESFPLTVTSAQKNPTAFYLCASSIGRGSYNEQFFGPGTRLTVL.

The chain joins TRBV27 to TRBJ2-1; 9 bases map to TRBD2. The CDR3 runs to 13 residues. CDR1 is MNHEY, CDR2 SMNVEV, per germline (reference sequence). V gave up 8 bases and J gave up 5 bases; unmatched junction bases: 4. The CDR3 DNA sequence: TGTGCCAGCGCAAGACTAGCGGACAATGAGCAGTTCTTC. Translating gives CASARLADNEQFF.

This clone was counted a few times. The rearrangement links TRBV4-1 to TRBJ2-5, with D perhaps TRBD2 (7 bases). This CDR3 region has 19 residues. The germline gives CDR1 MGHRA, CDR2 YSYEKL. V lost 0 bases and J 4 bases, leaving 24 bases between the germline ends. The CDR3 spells CASSQDLRGRGPGGETQYF. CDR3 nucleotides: TGCGCCAGCAGCCAAGATCTACGGGGGCGGGGCCCGGGGGGAGAGACCCAGTACTTC.

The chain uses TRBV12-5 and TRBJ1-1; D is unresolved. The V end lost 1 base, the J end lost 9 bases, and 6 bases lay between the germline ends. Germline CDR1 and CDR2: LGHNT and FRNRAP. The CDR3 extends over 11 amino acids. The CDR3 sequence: CASGLESQAFF. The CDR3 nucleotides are TGTGCTAGTGGTTTGGAATCTCAAGCTTTCTTT.

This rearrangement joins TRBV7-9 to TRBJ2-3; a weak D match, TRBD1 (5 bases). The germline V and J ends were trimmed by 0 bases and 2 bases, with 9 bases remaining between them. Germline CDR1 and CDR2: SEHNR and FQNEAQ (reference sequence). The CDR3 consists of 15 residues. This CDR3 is CASSLAGPYTDTQYF. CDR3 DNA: TGTGCCAGCAGCTTAGCGGGGCCTTACACAGATACGCAGTATTTT.

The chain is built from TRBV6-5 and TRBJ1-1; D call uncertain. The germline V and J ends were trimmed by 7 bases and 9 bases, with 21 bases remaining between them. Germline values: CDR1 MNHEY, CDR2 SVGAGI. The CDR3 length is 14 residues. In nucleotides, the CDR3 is TGTGCCAGCATTAATACTGGTCGGGAATCTCAAGCTTTCTTT. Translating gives CASINTGRESQAFF.

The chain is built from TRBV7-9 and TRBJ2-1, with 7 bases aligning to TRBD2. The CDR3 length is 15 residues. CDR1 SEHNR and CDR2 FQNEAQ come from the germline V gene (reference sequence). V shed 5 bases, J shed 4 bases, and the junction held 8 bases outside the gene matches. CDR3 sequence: CASSPTSALYNEQFF. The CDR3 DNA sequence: TGTGCCAGCAGCCCCACTAGCGCCCTGTACAATGAGCAGTTCTTC. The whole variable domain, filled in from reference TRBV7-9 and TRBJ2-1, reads DTGVSQNPRHKITKRGQNVTFRCDPISEHNRLYWYRQTLGQGPEFLTYFQNEAQLEKSRLLSDRFSAERPKGSFSTLEIQRTEQGDSAMYLCASSPTSALYNEQFFGPGTRLTVL.

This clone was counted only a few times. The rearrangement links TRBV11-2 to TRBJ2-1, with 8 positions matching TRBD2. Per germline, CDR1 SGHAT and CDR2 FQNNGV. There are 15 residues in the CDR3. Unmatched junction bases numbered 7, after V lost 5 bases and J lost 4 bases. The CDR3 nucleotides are TGTGCCAGCAGCGCCAGGACTAGCATATACAATGAGCAGTTCTTC. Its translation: CASSARTSIYNEQFF.

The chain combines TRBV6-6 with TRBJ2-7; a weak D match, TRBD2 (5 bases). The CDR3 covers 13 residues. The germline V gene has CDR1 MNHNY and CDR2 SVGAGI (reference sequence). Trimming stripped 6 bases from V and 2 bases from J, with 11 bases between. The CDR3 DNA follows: TGTGCCAGCAGAAGAGAGGGTGCCTACGAGCAGTACTTC. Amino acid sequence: CASRREGAYEQYF.

CDR3 nucleotides: TGTGCCAGCAGGATCGGGGAGGACTATGGCTACACCTTC. It encodes CASRIGEDYGYTF. The chain couples TRBV2 to TRBJ1-2; D gene uncertain. V lost 6 bases, J lost 3 bases, and 11 bases lay in between. Germline-derived CDR1 and CDR2 are SNHLY and FYNNEI. This CDR3 spans 13 amino acids.

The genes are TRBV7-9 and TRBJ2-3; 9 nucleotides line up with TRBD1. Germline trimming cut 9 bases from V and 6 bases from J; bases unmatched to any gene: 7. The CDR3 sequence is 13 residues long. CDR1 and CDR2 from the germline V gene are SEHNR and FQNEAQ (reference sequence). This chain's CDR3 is CASLQGAGDTQYF. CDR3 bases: TGTGCCAGTCTACAGGGGGCAGGGGATACGCAGTATTTT.

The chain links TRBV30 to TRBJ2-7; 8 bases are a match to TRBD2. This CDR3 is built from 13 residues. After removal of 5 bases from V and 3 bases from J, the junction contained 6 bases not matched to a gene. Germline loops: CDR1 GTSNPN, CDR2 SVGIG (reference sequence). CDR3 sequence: CAWGSGGNYEQYF. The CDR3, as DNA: TGTGCCTGGGGGAGCGGGGGAAACTACGAGCAGTACTTC.

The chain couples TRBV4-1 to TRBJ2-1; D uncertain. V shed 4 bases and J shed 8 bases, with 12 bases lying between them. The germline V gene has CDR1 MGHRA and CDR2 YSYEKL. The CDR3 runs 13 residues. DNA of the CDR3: TGCGCCAGCAGCCCTATTGGGCGCGATGAGCAGTTCTTC. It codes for CASSPIGRDEQFF.

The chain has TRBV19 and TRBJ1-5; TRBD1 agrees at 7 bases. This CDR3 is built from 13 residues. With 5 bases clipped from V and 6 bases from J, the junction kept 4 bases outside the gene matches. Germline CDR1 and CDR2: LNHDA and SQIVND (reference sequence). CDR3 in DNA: TGTGCCAGTAGTCAATCAGGGGGTCAGCCCCAGCATTTT. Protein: CASSQSGGQPQHF.

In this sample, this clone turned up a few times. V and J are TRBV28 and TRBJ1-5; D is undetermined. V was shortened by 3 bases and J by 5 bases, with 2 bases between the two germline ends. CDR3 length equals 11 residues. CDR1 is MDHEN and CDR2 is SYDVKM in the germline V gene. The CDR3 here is CASSFDQPQHF. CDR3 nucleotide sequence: TGTGCCAGCAGTTTCGATCAGCCCCAGCATTTT.

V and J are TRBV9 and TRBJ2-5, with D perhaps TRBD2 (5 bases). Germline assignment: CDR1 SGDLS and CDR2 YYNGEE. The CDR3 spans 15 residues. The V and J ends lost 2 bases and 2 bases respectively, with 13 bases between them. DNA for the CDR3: TGTGCCAGCAGCGTCAATTCCGGGGTACAAGAGACCCAGTACTTC. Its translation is CASSVNSGVQETQYF.